Listed below are T cell receptor beta chains from one sample, sequenced in a study of blood T cell repertoires in COVID-19. Assay: immunoSEQ multiplex PCR; the TCRdb copy retains only in-frame clones and omits some. The table has about 150,000 clones, approximately 82% seen once. Material for sequencing was peripheral blood. The source is a woman aged 45-60 years with acute or convalescent COVID-19. CDR3s include the opening cysteine and the closing phenylalanine or tryptophan. The order of the fields is J gene, D gene, clone size, V gene, CDR3 protein, CDR3 DNA. The D gene is left open where the match is weak. A clone size is listed for some rows: how often the clone was seen (once, few, many), or a class if it is expanded.

J gene: TRBJ1-4
D gene: -
clone size: -
V gene: TRBV5-7
CDR3 protein: CASSLPAGNEKLFF
CDR3 DNA: TGTGCCAGCAGCTTGCCGGCAGGCAATGAAAAACTGTTTTTT

J gene: TRBJ2-1
D gene: -
clone size: -
V gene: TRBV5-6
CDR3 protein: CASSLGGKWDEQFF
CDR3 DNA: TGTGCCAGCAGCTTAGGCGGCAAATGGGATGAGCAGTTCTTC

J gene: TRBJ2-7
D gene: TRBD2
clone size: -
V gene: TRBV19
CDR3 protein: CASRSLWLGTSGSSYEQYF
CDR3 DNA: TGTGCCAGTAGGAGCCTTTGGCTGGGTACTAGCGGGAGCTCCTACGAGCAGTACTTC

J gene: TRBJ2-7
D gene: -
clone size: -
V gene: TRBV3-1/TRBV3-2
CDR3 protein: CASGAIGGGVSSYEQYF
CDR3 DNA: TGTGCCAGCGGCGCGATTGGAGGCGGGGTAAGCTCCTACGAGCAGTACTTC

J gene: TRBJ1-2
D gene: TRBD1
clone size: -
V gene: TRBV6-2/TRBV6-3
CDR3 protein: CASSQGGFGYTF
CDR3 DNA: TGTGCCAGCAGTCAAGGGGGCTTCGGCTACACCTTC

J gene: TRBJ1-1
D gene: -
clone size: few
V gene: TRBV10-3
CDR3 protein: CAIRADRNTEAFF
CDR3 DNA: TGTGCCATCAGAGCGGACAGGAACACTGAAGCTTTCTTT

J gene: TRBJ2-7
D gene: -
clone size: -
V gene: TRBV3-1/TRBV3-2
CDR3 protein: CASSPTPSQSDEQYF
CDR3 DNA: TGTGCCAGCAGCCCGACCCCTTCGCAAAGCGACGAGCAGTACTTC

J gene: TRBJ1-1
D gene: -
clone size: -
V gene: TRBV10-3
CDR3 protein: CAIRRGENTEAFF
CDR3 DNA: TGTGCCATACGTCGGGGGGAAAACACTGAAGCTTTCTTT

J gene: TRBJ2-1
D gene: -
clone size: -
V gene: TRBV7-2
CDR3 protein: CASSRRSYNEQFF
CDR3 DNA: TGTGCCAGCAGCCGACGGAGCTACAATGAGCAGTTCTTC

J gene: TRBJ2-7
D gene: -
clone size: -
V gene: TRBV28
CDR3 protein: CASSPDIGPYEQYF
CDR3 DNA: TGTGCCAGTTCCCCGGACATTGGGCCCTACGAGCAGTACTTC

J gene: TRBJ2-7
D gene: -
clone size: -
V gene: TRBV19
CDR3 protein: CASSTTETGSYEQYF
CDR3 DNA: TGTGCCAGTAGTACTACGGAGACAGGTTCCTACGAGCAGTACTTC

J gene: TRBJ2-5
D gene: -
clone size: -
V gene: TRBV4-2
CDR3 protein: CASSQEDSGETQYF
CDR3 DNA: TGTGCCAGCAGCCAAGAGGACAGCGGAGAGACCCAGTACTTC

J gene: TRBJ1-5
D gene: -
clone size: -
V gene: TRBV4-3
CDR3 protein: CASSQDRDQPQHF
CDR3 DNA: TGCGCCAGCAGCCAAGACAGGGATCAGCCCCAGCATTTT

J gene: TRBJ2-1
D gene: TRBD2
clone size: -
V gene: TRBV19
CDR3 protein: CASSIVSGGAQNEQFF
CDR3 DNA: TGTGCCAGTAGTATAGTCAGCGGGGGGGCCCAAAATGAGCAGTTCTTC

J gene: TRBJ1-2
D gene: TRBD1
clone size: -
V gene: TRBV6-6
CDR3 protein: CASTGTANYGYTF
CDR3 DNA: TGTGCCAGCACCGGGACAGCTAACTATGGCTACACCTTC

J gene: TRBJ2-2
D gene: TRBD1
clone size: -
V gene: TRBV20-1
CDR3 protein: CSASGQGNTGELFF
CDR3 DNA: TGCAGTGCCAGTGGACAGGGGAACACCGGGGAGCTGTTTTTT

J gene: TRBJ2-1
D gene: -
clone size: -
V gene: TRBV9
CDR3 protein: CASSVEGGGSYNEQFF
CDR3 DNA: TGTGCCAGCAGCGTAGAAGGTGGAGGCTCCTACAATGAGCAGTTCTTC

J gene: TRBJ2-5
D gene: -
clone size: -
V gene: TRBV7-9
CDR3 protein: CASSLLGSREETQYF
CDR3 DNA: TGTGCCAGCAGCCTGCTTGGGAGTCGGGAAGAGACCCAGTACTTC

J gene: TRBJ1-4
D gene: -
clone size: few
V gene: TRBV7-9
CDR3 protein: CASSLGRGIEKLFF
CDR3 DNA: TGTGCCAGCAGCTTGGGACGCGGGATTGAAAAACTGTTTTTT

J gene: TRBJ2-2
D gene: TRBD2
clone size: -
V gene: TRBV7-2
CDR3 protein: CASSTVAGGLVNTGELFF
CDR3 DNA: TGTGCCAGCAGCACAGTAGCGGGGGGGCTTGTTAACACCGGGGAGCTGTTTTTT

J gene: TRBJ1-6
D gene: -
clone size: -
V gene: TRBV5-1
CDR3 protein: CASSLAGPKNSPLHF
CDR3 DNA: TGCGCCAGCAGCTTGGCAGGGCCGAAAAATTCACCCCTCCACTTT

J gene: TRBJ2-5
D gene: TRBD2
clone size: -
V gene: TRBV5-1
CDR3 protein: CASSLGPAGEGETQYF
CDR3 DNA: TGCGCCAGCAGCTTGGGCCCAGCGGGAGAAGGTGAGACCCAGTACTTC

J gene: TRBJ1-1
D gene: TRBD1
clone size: -
V gene: TRBV6-5
CDR3 protein: CASSYNRGAEAFF
CDR3 DNA: TGTGCCAGCAGTTACAACAGGGGGGCTGAAGCTTTCTTT

J gene: TRBJ2-5
D gene: -
clone size: -
V gene: TRBV7-2
CDR3 protein: CASSLAYEETQYF
CDR3 DNA: TGTGCCAGCAGCTTAGCCTATGAAGAGACCCAGTACTTC

J gene: TRBJ2-2
D gene: -
clone size: -
V gene: TRBV11-3
CDR3 protein: CASSFTQGSGELFF
CDR3 DNA: TGTGCCAGCAGCTTCACGCAGGGTTCCGGGGAGCTGTTTTTT

J gene: TRBJ2-3
D gene: TRBD2
clone size: -
V gene: TRBV28
CDR3 protein: CASTTGLAGGWTDTQYF
CDR3 DNA: TGTGCCAGCACTACTGGTCTCGCGGGGGGGTGGACAGATACGCAGTATTTT

J gene: TRBJ1-1
D gene: TRBD1
clone size: -
V gene: TRBV6-1
CDR3 protein: CASSEAGQGFPEAFF
CDR3 DNA: TGTGCCAGCAGTGAAGCGGGACAGGGTTTCCCTGAAGCTTTCTTT

J gene: TRBJ2-5
D gene: TRBD1
clone size: -
V gene: TRBV2
CDR3 protein: CASLVGTGAETQYF
CDR3 DNA: TGTGCCAGCCTGGTGGGAACAGGGGCAGAGACCCAGTACTTC

J gene: TRBJ2-1
D gene: -
clone size: -
V gene: TRBV7-3
CDR3 protein: CASSLRDSEFF
CDR3 DNA: TGTGCCAGCAGCTTACGGGACTCCGAGTTCTTC

J gene: TRBJ2-1
D gene: TRBD2
clone size: once
V gene: TRBV30
CDR3 protein: CAWRVIGGRRQFF
CDR3 DNA: TGTGCCTGGAGGGTCATAGGCGGGAGGAGGCAGTTCTTC

J gene: TRBJ1-5
D gene: TRBD1
clone size: once
V gene: TRBV5-8
CDR3 protein: CASSLNRGRVSNQPQHF
CDR3 DNA: TGTGCCAGCAGCTTAAACAGGGGGCGGGTGAGCAATCAGCCCCAGCATTTT

J gene: TRBJ2-7
D gene: -
clone size: -
V gene: TRBV5-1
CDR3 protein: CASSLLGSSSSYEQYF
CDR3 DNA: TGCGCCAGCAGTTTGCTTGGATCCTCTAGCTCCTACGAGCAGTACTTC

J gene: TRBJ2-7
D gene: TRBD2
clone size: -
V gene: TRBV7-2
CDR3 protein: CASSSAWGLNEQYF
CDR3 DNA: TGTGCCAGCAGCTCCGCGTGGGGACTAAACGAGCAGTACTTC

J gene: TRBJ1-2
D gene: -
clone size: few
V gene: TRBV3-1/TRBV3-2
CDR3 protein: CASSQDSANYGYTF
CDR3 DNA: TGTGCCAGCAGCCAAGATTCCGCTAACTATGGCTACACCTTC

J gene: TRBJ2-3
D gene: -
clone size: -
V gene: TRBV25-1
CDR3 protein: CASSVAGRDTQYF
CDR3 DNA: TGTGCCAGCAGTGTTGCGGGGAGAGATACGCAGTATTTT

J gene: TRBJ1-1
D gene: -
clone size: -
V gene: TRBV4-2
CDR3 protein: CASSQEGSSLGAFF
CDR3 DNA: TGTGCCAGCAGCCAAGAGGGGAGCAGCCTAGGAGCTTTCTTT

J gene: TRBJ2-1
D gene: -
clone size: -
V gene: TRBV2
CDR3 protein: CASSGLGGSYNEQFF
CDR3 DNA: TGTGCCAGCAGTGGGCTAGGGGGCTCCTACAATGAGCAGTTCTTC

J gene: TRBJ1-4
D gene: -
clone size: -
V gene: TRBV28
CDR3 protein: CASSSRGRYNEKLFF
CDR3 DNA: TGTGCCAGCAGTTCCCGGGGAAGGTATAATGAAAAACTGTTTTTT

J gene: TRBJ2-5
D gene: TRBD2
clone size: -
V gene: TRBV7-2
CDR3 protein: CASSEGRGETQYF
CDR3 DNA: TGTGCCAGCAGCGAAGGGAGGGGAGAGACCCAGTACTTC

J gene: TRBJ1-6
D gene: -
clone size: -
V gene: TRBV19
CDR3 protein: CASSLRQSYNSPLHF
CDR3 DNA: TGTGCCAGTAGTCTTCGACAGTCTTATAATTCACCCCTCCACTTT

J gene: TRBJ2-5
D gene: TRBD1
clone size: -
V gene: TRBV7-8
CDR3 protein: CASSLALRQGETQYF
CDR3 DNA: TGTGCCAGCAGCTTAGCGCTACGACAGGGAGAGACCCAGTACTTC

J gene: TRBJ2-1
D gene: TRBD1
clone size: -
V gene: TRBV12-5
CDR3 protein: CASGSISGTGAYNEQFF
CDR3 DNA: TGTGCTAGTGGTTCTATATCCGGGACAGGGGCTTACAATGAGCAGTTCTTC

J gene: TRBJ2-3
D gene: TRBD2
clone size: -
V gene: TRBV6-6
CDR3 protein: CASSYYASGADTQYF
CDR3 DNA: TGTGCCAGCAGTTACTACGCTAGCGGGGCAGATACGCAGTATTTT

J gene: TRBJ2-3
D gene: TRBD2
clone size: -
V gene: TRBV13
CDR3 protein: CASSSLLAGGVTDTQYF
CDR3 DNA: TGTGCCAGCAGCTCACTACTAGCGGGGGGGGTCACAGATACGCAGTATTTT

J gene: TRBJ2-4
D gene: -
clone size: -
V gene: TRBV9
CDR3 protein: CASSVGAYEGNIQYF
CDR3 DNA: TGTGCCAGCAGCGTAGGGGCGTACGAGGGAAACATTCAGTACTTC

J gene: TRBJ1-6
D gene: -
clone size: -
V gene: TRBV30
CDR3 protein: CAWSASEASPLHF
CDR3 DNA: TGTGCCTGGAGTGCCAGTGAGGCATCACCCCTCCACTTT

J gene: TRBJ1-2
D gene: TRBD1
clone size: -
V gene: TRBV7-2
CDR3 protein: CASSLWGQPTYGYTF
CDR3 DNA: TGTGCCAGCAGCTTGTGGGGACAGCCCACATATGGCTACACCTTC

J gene: TRBJ2-1
D gene: TRBD1
clone size: once
V gene: TRBV12-5
CDR3 protein: CASGLAGQGVEQFF
CDR3 DNA: TGTGCTAGTGGTTTGGCGGGACAGGGGGTTGAGCAGTTCTTC

J gene: TRBJ1-5
D gene: -
clone size: -
V gene: TRBV7-9
CDR3 protein: CASSPMGYQPQHF
CDR3 DNA: TGTGCCAGCAGCCCCATGGGCTATCAGCCCCAGCATTTT